The entry below gives a single T cell receptor beta chain sequence along with its context. V was pared by 4 bases and J by 8 bases, with 15 bases between. Looked up from germline, CDR1 is SNHLY and CDR2 is FYNNEI. The CDR3 contains 14 residues. Extraction of RNA preceded its reverse transcription into cDNA, which served as the sequencing template. Method: immunoSEQ multiplex PCR; TCRdb's copy keeps in-frame clones and lacks some. The profile covers about 160,000 clones, with about 71% appearing a single time and 0.91% taken by the ten largest. The data belong to a study of CD8+ T cells in alopecia areata. This sample's treatment: oral pan-JAK inhibitor, 5-10 mg twice daily. CD4+ and CD8+ T cells were sorted from PBMCs.

The specimen comprised CD4+ T cells sorted from blood, sampled at week 4, from a patient treated with tofacitinib. This chain uses TRBV2 with TRBJ2-1; D unclear. This sequence was found in a human donor with alopecia areata. The CDR3 bases are TGTGCCAGCAGTGGACCGCCGGCTAGGGATGAGCAGTTCTTC. Translating gives CASSGPPARDEQFF.